One sample yielded the 11 T cell receptor beta chains listed below, sequenced in a study of CD8 T cells in ankylosing spondylitis. TCRdb reanalysed the 5' RACE reads using MiXCR and keeps one entry per CDR3 protein. The sample consists of 350,000 or so distinct CDR3 sequences, roughly 11% of them appearing once. The sample comprised blood, either unsorted or a sorted T cell fraction (not recorded which). The receptors here all came from a female donor with ankylosing spondylitis or in good health (not recorded which).

This clonotype came up many times. The chain couples TRBV5-1 to TRBJ1-6, with D uncertain. The V and J ends lost 0 bases and 14 bases respectively, with 12 bases between them. The CDR3 runs 13 residues. The germline V gene encodes CDR1 SGHRS and CDR2 YFSETQ. CDR3 sequence (DNA): TGCGCCAGCAGCTTGGCCGGGTTGTCGGCCCTCCACTTT. Amino acid sequence: CASSLAGLSALHF.

This clonotype was picked up many times. The CDR3 DNA is TGTGCCAGCTCCCAGGGGGACGGAAATCAGCCCCAGCATTTT. It codes for CASSQGDGNQPQHF. This chain uses TRBV12-3 or TRBV12-4 with TRBJ1-5; 7 nucleotides agree with TRBD1. CDR3 size: 14 residues. The V gene end was trimmed by 8 bases and the J gene end by 4 bases; junction bases not matched to a gene: 8.

This clonotype was seen at least ten times. The chain employs TRBV11-2 and TRBJ2-1; 13 positions agree with TRBD2. CDR3 length equals 14 residues. After removal of 5 bases from V and 9 bases from J, the junction contained 4 bases not matched to a gene. Germline V gene data show CDR1 as SGHAT and CDR2 as FQNNGV. DNA of the CDR3: TGTGCCAGCAGCGGACTAGCGGGAGTTGCTGAGCAGTTCTTC. It is translated as CASSGLAGVAEQFF. The variable domain in full, completed from reference TRBV11-2 and TRBJ2-1, reads EAGVAQSPRYKIIEKRQSVAFWCNPISGHATLYWYQQILGQGPKLLIQFQNNGVVDDSQLPKDRFSAERLKGVDSTLKIQPAKLEDSAVYLCASSGLAGVAEQFFGPGTRLTVL.

The sample holds many counts of this clonotype. This chain connects TRBV20-1 to TRBJ1-6, with D hard to call. Trimming stripped 2 bases from V and 7 bases from J, with 12 bases between. The CDR3 is 14 residues long. Germline V gene lookup returns CDR1 DFQATT and CDR2 SNEGSKA (reference sequence). CDR3 nucleotide sequence: TGCAGTGCTAGATTGGACGGAGCAAATTCACCCCTCCACTTT. Amino acid sequence: CSARLDGANSPLHF.

This clonotype has at least ten counts. The chain couples TRBV20-1 to TRBJ1-1; D not resolved. The CDR3 consists of 10 residues. V lost 5 bases and J 11 bases, leaving 12 bases between the germline ends. Germline lookup yields CDR1 DFQATT and CDR2 SNEGSKA (reference sequence). The DNA of the CDR3 is TGCAGTGCTTCTTCGGGAGAGGCTTTCTTT. It translates to CSASSGEAFF.

This chain uses TRBV5-1 with TRBJ2-2; D remains ambiguous. The CDR3 runs to 15 residues. CDR1 is SGHRS and CDR2 is YFSETQ in the germline V gene. Deletions cut 0 bases from V and 6 bases from J, with 12 bases between. The CDR3 region is CASSLEVAGPGELFF. The CDR3 coding sequence is TGCGCCAGCAGCTTGGAGGTTGCTGGGCCCGGGGAGCTGTTTTTT.

This clonotype showed up many times. This sequence joins TRBV5-1 and TRBJ2-7; 8 nucleotides match TRBD1. This CDR3 is 14 amino acids long. V lost 4 bases, J lost 3 bases, and 6 bases stayed unmatched. In germline, CDR1 is SGHRS, CDR2 YFSETQ. CDR3 sequence reads: CASSAGGAGYEQYF. The CDR3 DNA follows: TGCGCCAGCAGCGCAGGGGGCGCCGGCTACGAGCAGTACTTC.

This clonotype came up many times. Germline is not matched at one junction end, which may reflect a read error. This chain joins TRBV7-7 and TRBJ2-5; D may be TRBD1 (6 bases). Germline values: CDR1 SSHAT, CDR2 FNYEAQ (reference sequence). The CDR3 has 13 residues. The CDR3 loop reads CASSLSIEGAQYF. CDR3 DNA: TGTGCTAGCAGCTTAAGTATAGAGGGGGCCCAGTACTTC.

This clonotype was picked up many times. The V and J genes are TRBV7-2 and TRBJ1-2, with 9 bases matching TRBD1. This CDR3 has 15 residues. J was trimmed by 5 bases and V by 3 bases; bases with no gene match: 7. The germline CDR1 and CDR2 sequences are SGHTA and FQGNSA. The CDR3 DNA sequence: TGTGCCAGCAGCTTCTCCGGGACAGGGTTATATGGCTACACCTTC. It specifies CASSFSGTGLYGYTF. Together with reference TRBV7-2 and TRBJ1-2, the CDR3 gives the full variable domain: GAGVSQSPSNKVTEKGKDVELRCDPISGHTALYWYRQSLGQGLEFLIYFQGNSAPDKSGLPSDRFSAERTGGSVSTLTIQRTQQEDSAVYLCASSFSGTGLYGYTFGSGTRLTVV.

This clonotype was recorded at least ten times. The J gene is TRBJ2-2, the V gene TRBV20-1; 8 bases match TRBD2. The CDR3 is made up of 15 amino acids. V shed 3 bases and J 5 bases; nucleotides not matched to a gene: 8. Germline V CDR1 and CDR2: DFQATT, SNEGSKA (reference sequence). The CDR3 loop is CSASLTGGWTGELFF. DNA for the CDR3: TGCAGTGCTAGTCTTACGGGAGGGTGGACCGGGGAGCTGTTTTTT.

The chain couples TRBV5-1 to TRBJ2-2, with D uncertain. Trimming removed 0 bases at V and 5 bases at J, with 8 bases between. Germline V lookup: CDR1 SGHRS, CDR2 YFSETQ. The CDR3 has 14 residues. CDR3 loop: CASSLGSATGELFF. The CDR3 DNA sequence: TGCGCCAGCAGCTTGGGTTCGGCGACCGGGGAGCTGTTTTTT.